This T cell receptor beta chain was sequenced in a study of Graves' ophthalmopathy and Graves' hyperthyroidism. Regarding the study as a whole: Blood was where most expanded thyroid clonotypes above 0.001 frequency also turned up.

This clonotype was counted only a few times. Its specificity is not known. Amplifying from RNA transcripts, the study obtained TCR beta CDR3 regions. An initial RT-PCR round employing HTBI primers preceded a second-round multiplex PCR. One entry per CDR3 protein, called by TCRdb with MiXCR from the multiplex PCR reads. The sample has roughly 410,000 distinct CDR3 sequences; 15% are singletons. Trimming cost V 2 bases and J 5 bases, with 13 bases left between them. Germline CDR1 SGHRS, CDR2 YFSETQ. The CDR3 extends over 14 amino acids. Hyperthyroidism patients were newly diagnosed, ill under 2 months, and aged 18 to 65 years.

The sequenced material came from peripheral blood. This receptor was taken from a woman younger than 30 with stable Graves' hyperthyroidism. The V and J genes are TRBV5-1 and TRBJ2-5, with a possible D match to TRBD1 (5 bases). As DNA, the CDR3 is TGCGCCAGCAGCTTATGGACACCCACGGAGACCCAGTACTTC. The encoded protein is CASSLWTPTETQYF.